Below, 20 T cell receptor beta chains from the same sample are listed, as sequenced in a study of T-cell reconstitution after alpha-beta-depleted transplantation in children. TCRbeta library preparation incorporated unique molecular identifiers. TCRdb reprocessed the PCR reads with MiXCR, giving one entry per CDR3 protein. The sample holds 200,000 or so distinct CDR3 sequences, roughly 6% seen once. The source material was PBMCs, sampled before TCRalphabeta/CD19-depleted stem cell transplant. The receptors come from a girl under three years old with combined immunodeficiency, due to receive a stem cell transplant.

This clonotype appeared many times. The chain carries TRBV20-1 and TRBJ1-1, with no clear D. The CDR3 sequence is 10 residues long. Germline V gene sequence: CDR1 DFQATT, CDR2 SNEGSKA (reference sequence). The V end lost 1 base, the J end lost 8 bases, and 5 bases lay between the germline ends. Here the CDR3 reads CSARVWEAFF. CDR3 in DNA: TGCAGTGCTAGAGTTTGGGAAGCTTTCTTT.

This clonotype was detected many times. The CDR3 DNA reads TGTGCCAGCAGTTCAGACAGGGGCGAGGGGTATAGCAATCAGCCCCAGCATTTT. This gives the protein CASSSDRGEGYSNQPQHF. This sequence joins TRBV28 and TRBJ1-5; 8 bases fit TRBD1. This CDR3 has 18 amino acids. Germline assignment: CDR1 MDHEN and CDR2 SYDVKM. Germline trimming cut 4 bases from V and 0 bases from J; bases unmatched to any gene: 11.

V and J are TRBV20-1 and TRBJ1-2; D is uncertain. Germline assignment: CDR1 DFQATT and CDR2 SNEGSKA (reference sequence). The V and J ends lost 3 bases and 6 bases respectively, with 26 bases between them. This CDR3 spans 17 amino acids. CDR3 loop: CSARDESLGHPRDGYTF. The CDR3 coding sequence is TGCAGTGCTAGGGACGAGTCACTGGGCCACCCCCGGGATGGCTACACCTTC.

Points on this clonotype: A much larger clone differs from this one at a single base, so this may be a read error. The conserved closing phenylalanine or tryptophan is absent in this CDR3, likely reflecting a read error. The genes are TRBV5-1 and TRBJ2-3; D gene unclear. This CDR3 has 15 residues. Germline V gene lookup returns CDR1 SGHRS and CDR2 YFSETQ. Trimming pared 2 bases from V and 4 bases from J, leaving 14 bases between. CDR3 DNA: TGCGCCAGCAGCTTACTCGCCTCGCACCCAGATACGCAGTATTCT. Translated: CASSLLASHPDTQYS.

The chain employs TRBV19 and TRBJ2-7; tentatively, D is TRBD1 (6 bases). The CDR3 is 15 amino acids. The germline V gene has CDR1 LNHDA and CDR2 SQIVND (reference sequence). Trimming shortened V by 0 bases and J by 0 bases, and 9 bases separated the two germline ends. The CDR3: CASSIDLGASYEQYF. CDR3 DNA sequence: TGTGCCAGTAGTATAGATCTGGGGGCCTCCTACGAGCAGTACTTC.

This clonotype has only a few counts. The chain links TRBV7-8 to TRBJ2-2; 7 bases align to TRBD1. In germline, CDR1 is SGHVS, CDR2 FQNEAQ. With 6 bases clipped from V and 1 base from J, the junction kept 11 bases outside the gene matches. This CDR3 has 17 amino acids. The CDR3 spells CASSILLGDRNTGELFF. CDR3 bases: TGTGCCAGCAGTATCCTATTAGGGGACAGGAACACCGGGGAGCTGTTTTTT.

This clonotype was seen only a few times. V usage is TRBV29-1 and J usage is TRBJ2-7, with D perhaps assigned TRBD1 or TRBD2 (6 bases each). Trimming took 7 bases from V and 7 from J, leaving 14 bases between them. This CDR3 has 11 amino acids. Germline V gene data show CDR1 as SQVTM and CDR2 as ANQGSEA. The CDR3 sequence: CSGGASSEQYF. CDR3 coding DNA: TGCAGCGGGGGGGCGAGTTCGGAGCAGTACTTC.

The table lists this clonotype with a count of one. This chain links TRBV5-6 with TRBJ2-7; D ambiguous. Germline V CDR1 and CDR2: SGHDT, YYEEEE. CDR3 length: 14 amino acids. Trimming stripped 4 bases from V and 0 bases from J, with 11 bases between. The CDR3 nucleotides are TGTGCCAGCAGCCCCGGGCACGGCTCCTACGAGCAGTACTTC. Translating it yields CASSPGHGSYEQYF. The full variable domain, completed using reference TRBV5-6 and TRBJ2-7, is DAGVTQSPTHLIKTRGQQVTLRCSPKSGHDTVSWYQQALGQGPQFIFQYYEEEERQRGNFPDRFSGHQFPNYSSELNVNALLLGDSALYLCASSPGHGSYEQYFGPGTRLTVT.

This clonotype was found many times. The V and J genes are TRBV5-1 and TRBJ2-1, with D unclear. Trimming removed 0 bases at V and 0 bases at J, with 16 bases between. The CDR3 has 18 residues. The germline V gene encodes CDR1 SGHRS and CDR2 YFSETQ. CDR3 in DNA: TGCGCCAGCAGCTTGGGGGTGAACGGAGACGGCTCCTACAATGAGCAGTTCTTC. It yields the protein CASSLGVNGDGSYNEQFF.

This clonotype was seen many times. V is TRBV5-6 and J is TRBJ2-3; D may be TRBD1 (6 bases). Trimming shortened V by 4 bases and J by 3 bases, and 12 bases separated the two germline ends. This CDR3 contains 14 residues. Per germline, CDR1 SGHDT and CDR2 YYEEEE. As DNA, the CDR3 is TGTGCCAGCAGCAGGGACACGGTTACAGATACGCAGTATTTT. It specifies CASSRDTVTDTQYF.

This rearrangement joins TRBV4-1 to TRBJ2-5, with D possibly being TRBD2 (6 bases). There are 17 residues in the CDR3. From germline, CDR1 is MGHRA and CDR2 YSYEKL. V lost 0 bases and J lost 5, with 19 bases in between. CDR3: CASSQDSLGGGRETQYF. The CDR3 DNA is TGCGCCAGCAGCCAAGATAGTTTGGGAGGAGGCCGGGAGACCCAGTACTTC.

Many counts were recorded for this clonotype. V and J are TRBV28 and TRBJ2-1; D is unclear. The CDR3 loop spans 16 amino acids. Trimming removed 3 bases at V and 9 bases at J, with 21 bases between. The germline CDR1 and CDR2 sequences are MDHEN and SYDVKM. DNA of the CDR3: TGTGCCAGCAGTTTTGTAGGGTCGGGTATATACGCTGAGCAGTTCTTC. It codes for CASSFVGSGIYAEQFF.

This clonotype was recorded many times. This rearrangement joins TRBV7-9 to TRBJ2-2, with D tentatively TRBD1 or TRBD2 (5 bases each). Germline-derived CDR1 and CDR2 are SEHNR and FQNEAQ (reference sequence). The CDR3 is 16 residues long. With 3 bases removed from V and 5 bases from J, the gap between germline ends came to 16 bases. The CDR3 spells CASSLRDGPGTGELFF. CDR3 nucleotides: TGTGCCAGCAGCTTGAGGGACGGGCCGGGAACCGGGGAGCTGTTTTTT. The complete variable domain, with remaining parts taken from reference TRBV7-9 and TRBJ2-2, reads DTGVSQNPRHKITKRGQNVTFRCDPISEHNRLYWYRQTLGQGPEFLTYFQNEAQLEKSRLLSDRFSAERPKGSFSTLEIQRTEQGDSAMYLCASSLRDGPGTGELFFGEGSRLTVL.

This clonotype occurred many times. This chain connects TRBV19 to TRBJ2-7; D remains unclear. With 3 bases removed from V and 6 bases from J, the gap between germline ends came to 18 bases. The CDR3 loop spans 15 amino acids. From germline, CDR1 is LNHDA and CDR2 SQIVND (reference sequence). The DNA of the CDR3 is TGTGCCAGTAGTATTGTCCGCCGTGGGCTATTCGAGCAGTACTTC. As protein: CASSIVRRGLFEQYF.

This clonotype was detected ten times or more. V usage is TRBV29-1 and J usage is TRBJ1-1; D is unclear. Trimming cost V 4 bases and J 3 bases, with 12 bases left between them. Germline assignment: CDR1 SQVTM and CDR2 ANQGSEA. CDR3 length: 13 residues. CDR3 nucleotides: TGCAGCGTTGTGGCCCGACGGGACACTGAAGCTTTCTTT. It specifies CSVVARRDTEAFF.

In its sample, this clonotype was seen many times. The rearrangement joins TRBV12-3 or TRBV12-4 to TRBJ2-1; 10 bases align to TRBD2. The J segment lost 3 bases and the V segment lost 5 bases, leaving 4 bases of the junction unmatched. This CDR3 is 15 amino acids long. DNA for the CDR3: TGTGCCAGCAGTCCACTAGCGGGATTCTACAATGAGCAGTTCTTC. Its translation: CASSPLAGFYNEQFF.

This clonotype has just a few counts. The rearrangement links TRBV4-3 to TRBJ1-1; tentatively, D is TRBD1 (5 bases). V was shortened by 3 bases and J by 1 base, with 9 bases between the two germline ends. Looked up from germline, CDR1 is LGHNA and CDR2 is YSLEER. This CDR3 comprises 14 residues. CDR3 sequence: CASSQGRANTEAFF. In DNA form, the CDR3 reads TGCGCCAGCAGCCAGGGACGGGCGAACACTGAAGCTTTCTTT.

This clonotype occurred a few times. This chain uses TRBV6-4 with TRBJ2-1, with 14 nucleotides matching TRBD2. V gave up 0 bases and J gave up 4 bases; unmatched junction bases: 11. This CDR3 region has 20 residues. The V gene's germline CDR1 is MRHNA and CDR2 SNTAGT. The CDR3 region is CASSDSTTSGRARIYNEQFF. In DNA form, the CDR3 reads TGTGCCAGCAGTGACTCGACGACTAGCGGGAGGGCCCGAATATACAATGAGCAGTTCTTC.

This clonotype was seen at least ten times. The V and J genes are TRBV10-3 and TRBJ2-3; D is perhaps TRBD2 (5 bases). CDR1 ENHRY and CDR2 SYGVKD come from the germline V gene. CDR3 length equals 13 residues. The V gene lost 7 bases and the J gene lost 4 bases, with 12 bases spanning the gap. The CDR3 protein is CAINPSSADTQYF. CDR3 in DNA: TGTGCCATCAATCCTAGCTCCGCAGATACGCAGTATTTT.

This clonotype was counted ten times or more. The genes are TRBV20-1 and TRBJ2-1, with TRBD2 matching over 10 bases. CDR1 and CDR2 from the germline V gene are DFQATT and SNEGSKA (reference sequence). This CDR3 is 16 amino acids long. Trimming cost V 0 bases and J 7 bases; bases outside gene matches: 9. The CDR3 nucleotides read TGCAGTGCTAGAGAGTTGGGACTAGCGAGGATAAATGAGCAGTTCTTC. This sequence encodes CSARELGLARINEQFF.